Here is one TCR beta chain with its context. The antigen it recognizes is unknown. No base quality values were provided; no much bigger clone lies one nucleotide off. The collaborating institutions used their own protocols to collect whole blood in K2EDTA tubes. For TCRbeta analysis, collaborators shipped samples in one of three forms: frozen whole blood, isolated PBMCs, or DNA extracted from either of those sample types. This entry belongs to a study of blood T cell repertoires in COVID-19 (dated by TCRdb to 2018 to 2020). At the level of the whole study: Collaborator samples came from the United States, Italy and Spain and covered acute and convalescent phases of COVID-19. The repertoires were made available in a free public database intended to serve as a resource for research on the immune response to SARS-CoV-2. A de-identified subject ID, COVID-19 status, age in years and sex were almost always included in the sample metadata. Where available, HLA class I and class II types were obtained from metadata supplied by the sample provider rather than from assay-based typing. The prospective study material was composed of cDNA or gDNA derived from T cells, B-cell-depleted T cells, or PBMCs. Samples came from the ongoing ImmuneRACE study (first 160 participants) plus 1,254 subjects from 6 global collaborators. Subjects who had been exposed to COVID-19, were actively infected with it, or had recovered from it provided the deeply sampled blood TCRbeta repertoires that made up the dataset. Summary of the overall study and its limitations: The quantity of clinical and demographic metadata differed by source and by participant and was supplied without curation.

V lost 6 bases and J lost 0 bases, and the count of bases not matched to a germline gene is 6. As encoded in the germline V gene (reference sequence), CDR1 is LGHDT while CDR2 is YNNKEL. The CDR3 numbers 17 residues from cysteine through phenylalanine. Left in the record is the CDR3 DNA by itself, 51 bases read in frame from the first base. The immunoSEQ Assay, a bias-controlled multiplex PCR, was used to amplify TCRbeta CDR3 regions from genomic DNA. Per the source publication's procedure: The number of nucleated cells in each sample was estimated from the amplification of reference gene primers within the assay. To quantify the absolute abundance of each unique TCRbeta CDR3 rearrangement, sequence reads were collapsed and filtered. For each sample, productive Simpson clonality was calculated as the square root of Simpson's diversity index over productive rearrangements. TCRdb re-hosts the immuneACCESS table, in-frame sequences only. Its copies lack some clones; in the studies checked, an unresolved V gene accounts for under half of them, and the cause for the rest is not known. For V, J and clone size, that table is used; D and trimming come from the DNA. Here the sample has roughly 100,000 clones; 70% to 90% occur a single time. The biggest ten clones account for 3% to 3.5% of the sample.

This receptor chain uses TRBV3-1 (or the pseudogene TRBV3-2) and TRBJ1-6; 9 bases in between match TRBD1. The sequence came from a man over 45 in a cohort sampled during active COVID-19. The sequenced sample consisted of peripheral blood. Here the CDR3 is given as CASRADRGSSYNSPLHF. The nucleotide sequence reads as follows: TGTGCCAGCAGGGCTGACAGGGGGAGCTCCTATAATTCACCCCTCCACTTT.